This T cell receptor (beta chain) was sequenced during a study of Ad26.COV2.S vaccination and SARS-CoV-2 variants. The repertoire was sequenced with immunoSEQ multiplex PCR; TCRdb's copy has only in-frame clones and lacks some. This table has fewer than 800,000 clones, about 90% appearing once. Treatment indicated: 15 to 20 received Ad26.COV2.S at low or high dose, single or two shots; roughly 5 received placebo; per-sample allocation not given. Material that was analyzed had been drawn on day 63 after the first vaccine or placebo injection. Looked up from germline, CDR1 is SEHNR and CDR2 is FQNEAQ (reference sequence). The V end was cut by 4 bases, the J end by 7 bases, with 17 bases between. CDR3 size: 15 residues.

The V call is TRBV7-9, the J call TRBJ2-1; perhaps TRBD2 as D (7 bases). The source of this sequence is a person aged 18-65 years who received the Ad26.COV2.S COVID-19 vaccine or a placebo. The sample in question was peripheral blood, obtained in a trial of Ad26.COV2.S vaccine versus placebo. The CDR3 nucleotides read TGTGCCAGCAGCTGGGCGGGGGCGACGCCGAATGAGCAGTTCTTC. Translated: CASSWAGATPNEQFF.